Below are 25 T cell receptor beta chains sequenced from a single sample in a study of T and B cells in COVID-19 patients. Blood genomic DNA input for TRB amplification was roughly 250-500 ng. TRB rearrangements were amplified by multiplex PCR with BIOMED2 TRB-A/B primers. TCRdb redid the calling of the multiplex PCR reads with MiXCR, one entry per CDR3 protein. The sample contains approximately 17,000 distinct CDR3 sequences, roughly 28% of which appear only once. Input material: blood. Receptor source: a human donor who had recovered from COVID-19.

This clonotype has only one observation. The V and J genes are TRBV11-2 and TRBJ2-7; 12 positions agree with TRBD2. Germline values: CDR1 SGHAT, CDR2 FQNNGV. The trim removed 5 bases at V and 1 base at J, leaving 3 bases unmatched. This CDR3 contains 15 residues. The CDR3 loop is CASSLGLAGSYEQYF. CDR3 in DNA: TGTGCCAGCAGCCTCGGACTAGCGGGGTCCTACGAGCAGTACTTC.

In this sample, this clonotype turned up a few times. The chain combines TRBV20-1 with TRBJ2-3, with 9 bases aligning to TRBD2. This CDR3 contains 18 residues. V gave up 1 base and J gave up 0 bases; unmatched junction bases: 11. CDR1 and CDR2 (germline): DFQATT, SNEGSKA (reference sequence). The CDR3 DNA reads as TGCAGTGCTAGAGCTGTGAGCGGGGGGATTAAGAGCACAGATACGCAGTATTTT. This sequence encodes CSARAVSGGIKSTDTQYF.

This chain links TRBV7-4 with TRBJ1-5; possibly TRBD1 for D (6 bases). The V gene's germline CDR1 is SGHVT and CDR2 SQSDAQ. Trimming removed 3 bases at V and 2 bases at J, with 14 bases between. The CDR3 runs 16 residues. The CDR3 sequence: CASSLDSPKCNQPQHF. DNA of the CDR3: TGTGCCAGCAGCTTGGACAGTCCGAAATGCAATCAGCCCCAGCATTTT.

This clonotype was detected ten times or more. The V and J genes are TRBV5-6 and TRBJ2-2; 11 nucleotides agree with TRBD2. Losses at the gene ends were 4 bases for V and 4 bases for J; bases not matched to a gene: 6. Germline CDR1 SGHDT, CDR2 YYEEEE. This CDR3 region has 16 residues. CDR3 DNA sequence: TGTGCCAGCAGCCCGGGACTAGCGGAGATCACCGGGGAGCTGTTTTTT. It yields the protein CASSPGLAEITGELFF.

This clonotype was detected ten times or more. This chain links TRBV19 with TRBJ1-4; TRBD1 is a possible D gene (6 bases). The V gene's germline CDR1 is LNHDA and CDR2 SQIVND (reference sequence). The CDR3 covers 15 residues. V lost 2 bases to trimming and J lost 5 bases, with 12 bases between them. CDR3 coding DNA: TGTGCCAGTAGTATAAATACAGGGAGCAATGAAAAACTGTTTTTT. This encodes CASSINTGSNEKLFF. The variable domain in full, completed from reference TRBV19 and TRBJ1-4, reads DGGITQSPKYLFRKEGQNVTLSCEQNLNHDAMYWYRQDPGQGLRLIYYSQIVNDFQKGDIAEGYSVSREKKESFPLTVTSAQKNPTAFYLCASSINTGSNEKLFFGSGTQLSVL.

Relative to its sample, this clonotype is medium-sized. This sequence joins TRBV29-1 and TRBJ2-7, with D possibly being TRBD1 or TRBD2 (5 bases each). In germline, CDR1 is SQVTM, CDR2 ANQGSEA. V was pared by 7 bases and J by 9 bases, with 19 bases between. The CDR3 sequence is 12 residues long. The CDR3 sequence: CSAGPLDSPQYF. CDR3 coding DNA: TGCAGCGCGGGGCCTCTAGACAGTCCGCAGTACTTC.

This clonotype came up a few times. This chain connects TRBV6-4 to TRBJ2-3; the match to TRBD2 covers 9 bases. V was pared by 2 bases and J by 9 bases, with 3 bases of the junction left unmatched. Germline lookup yields CDR1 MRHNA and CDR2 SNTAGT. The length of the CDR3 is 13 residues. Here the CDR3 reads CASSDAGGLTQYF. Here the CDR3 DNA reads TGTGCCAGCAGTGACGCGGGGGGGCTGACGCAGTATTTT.

This clonotype was counted only a few times. The rearrangement links TRBV12-3 or TRBV12-4 to TRBJ1-5; D might be TRBD1 (6 bases). This CDR3 comprises 12 residues. Trimming shortened V by 5 bases and J by 4 bases, and 6 bases separated the two germline ends. CDR3 sequence: CASSGTNQPQHF. The CDR3 DNA is TGTGCCAGCAGTGGGACAAATCAGCCCCAGCATTTT.

In its sample, this clonotype was seen once. One base away lies a much larger clone, so this may be a sequencing read error. The chain uses TRBV5-6 and TRBJ2-5; possible D gene TRBD1, 5 bases. CDR1 and CDR2 from the germline V gene are SGHDT and YYEEEE. The CDR3 has 14 amino acids. The CDR3 nucleotides read TGTGTCAGCAGCTTGCGCCGACAGCAAGAGACCCAGTACTTC. Residues: CVSSLRRQQETQYF.

This clonotype was picked up a small number of times. The chain has TRBV6-2 or TRBV6-3 and TRBJ2-7; D perhaps matches TRBD2 (5 bases). V lost 6 bases to trimming and J lost 0 bases, with 12 bases between them. From germline, CDR1 is MNHEY and CDR2 SVGEGT. The CDR3 sequence is 14 residues long. In nucleotides, the CDR3 is TGTGCCAGCAGCAACCTCGACTACTCCTACGAGCAGTACTTC. This codes for CASSNLDYSYEQYF.

The rearrangement joins TRBV19 to TRBJ1-5, with 8 bases identical to TRBD1. The CDR3 covers 15 residues. With 8 bases clipped from V and 3 bases from J, the junction kept 9 bases outside the gene matches. Germline loops: CDR1 LNHDA, CDR2 SQIVND (reference sequence). The CDR3 region is CASSRTGLDNQPQHF. The CDR3, as DNA: TGTGCCAGTTCGCGGACAGGGTTGGACAATCAGCCCCAGCATTTT. The full variable domain, its missing parts supplied by reference TRBV19 and TRBJ1-5, is DGGITQSPKYLFRKEGQNVTLSCEQNLNHDAMYWYRQDPGQGLRLIYYSQIVNDFQKGDIAEGYSVSREKKESFPLTVTSAQKNPTAFYLCASSRTGLDNQPQHFGDGTRLSIL.

J is TRBJ1-1 and V is TRBV5-1, with D uncertain. CDR3 length equals 18 residues. CDR1 SGHRS and CDR2 YFSETQ come from the germline V gene. Trimming pared 6 bases from V and 6 bases from J, leaving 30 bases between. The CDR3 DNA sequence: TGCGCCAGCAAAATCGGCACATTTCGTGCCGGGGTAAAAGCTGAAGCTTTCTTT. Encoded protein: CASKIGTFRAGVKAEAFF. Full variable domain (missing parts from reference TRBV5-1 and TRBJ1-1): KAGVTQTPRYLIKTRGQQVTLSCSPISGHRSVSWYQQTPGQGLQFLFEYFSETQRNKGNFPGRFSGRQFSNSRSEMNVSTLELGDSALYLCASKIGTFRAGVKAEAFFGQGTRLTVV.

The chain is built from TRBV20-1 and TRBJ2-7; no clear D. Germline CDR1 and CDR2: DFQATT and SNEGSKA (reference sequence). The CDR3 sequence is 13 residues long. V lost 3 bases, J lost 4 bases, and 13 bases lay in between. CDR3 sequence (DNA): TGCAGTGCTAGTCTAGTCAACTCGTACGAGCAGTACTTC. This codes for CSASLVNSYEQYF.

V is TRBV19 and J is TRBJ2-1; TRBD2 aligns across 12 bases. J gave up 2 bases and V 8 bases, and 1 base lay outside the gene matches. The length of the CDR3 is 14 residues. Germline CDR1 LNHDA, CDR2 SQIVND (reference sequence). The CDR3 region is CASRTSGTYNEQFF. CDR3 DNA sequence: TGTGCCAGTCGGACTAGCGGGACCTACAATGAGCAGTTCTTC.

The rearrangement joins TRBV5-3 to TRBJ1-4; D call uncertain. TRBV5-3 is recorded as an ORF, its role being uncertain. Trimming cost V 2 bases and J 6 bases, with 8 bases left between them. This CDR3 spans 13 amino acids. CDR3: CARSFPGDEKLFF. The CDR3 nucleotides read TGTGCCAGAAGCTTCCCGGGAGATGAAAAACTGTTTTTT.

This chain links TRBV29-1 with TRBJ2-2; perhaps TRBD1 as D (6 bases). This CDR3 comprises 13 residues. V lost 5 bases and J lost 3, with 10 bases in between. The V gene's germline CDR1 is SQVTM and CDR2 ANQGSEA. The CDR3 spells CSVLAGDTGELFF. The CDR3 bases are TGCAGCGTTCTGGCAGGGGACACCGGGGAGCTGTTTTTT.

The V call is TRBV5-6, the J call TRBJ2-5, with 9 bases matching TRBD2. This CDR3 has 15 amino acids. V was clipped by 2 bases and J by 3 bases; unmatched bases: 5. Germline V lookup: CDR1 SGHDT, CDR2 YYEEEE. This CDR3 is CASSLSGGLEETQYF. Written as DNA, the CDR3 is TGTGCCAGCAGCTTAAGCGGGGGGTTAGAAGAGACCCAGTACTTC.

This clonotype appeared a few times. The J gene is TRBJ2-5, the V gene TRBV10-1, with 8 bases matching TRBD1. The CDR3 sequence is 15 residues long. The germline V gene encodes CDR1 WNHNN and CDR2 SYGVQD (reference sequence). Trimming removed 5 bases from V and 1 base from J; junction bases left unmatched: 6. The CDR3, as DNA: TGCGCCAGCAGTCCTGGACAGGGCGGCCAAGAGACCCAGTACTTC. Encoded protein: CASSPGQGGQETQYF.

The chain has TRBV4-3 and TRBJ2-7, with D perhaps TRBD1 or TRBD2 (5 bases each). The V gene's germline CDR1 is LGHNA and CDR2 YSLEER. V lost 0 bases and J 8 bases, leaving 14 bases between the germline ends. The CDR3 loop spans 14 amino acids. The CDR3 DNA follows: TGCGCCAGCAGCCAAGATTGGGACGGAACAAAGCAGTACTTC. Its translation is CASSQDWDGTKQYF.

The J gene is TRBJ2-3, the V gene TRBV5-1; the match to TRBD1 covers 12 bases. With 3 bases clipped from V and 5 bases from J, the junction kept 4 bases outside the gene matches. Germline-derived CDR1 and CDR2 are SGHRS and YFSETQ. This CDR3 has 15 amino acids. This chain's CDR3 is CASSYRDRGQDTQYF. In DNA, the CDR3 is TGCGCCAGCAGCTACCGGGACAGGGGGCAAGATACGCAGTATTTT. The full variable domain, in which reference TRBV5-1 and TRBJ2-3 provide the parts outside the CDR3, is KAGVTQTPRYLIKTRGQQVTLSCSPISGHRSVSWYQQTPGQGLQFLFEYFSETQRNKGNFPGRFSGRQFSNSRSEMNVSTLELGDSALYLCASSYRDRGQDTQYFGPGTRLTVL.

The rearrangement joins TRBV10-3 to TRBJ2-7; 10 nucleotides align to TRBD1. CDR1 is ENHRY and CDR2 is SYGVKD in the germline V gene. This CDR3 spans 17 amino acids. J gave up 2 bases and V 5 bases, and 12 bases lay outside the gene matches. CDR3 in amino acids: CAISPGPPGQGPYEQYF. As DNA, the CDR3 is TGTGCCATCAGTCCAGGGCCTCCGGGACAGGGGCCCTACGAGCAGTACTTC.

The chain's CDR3 is CASSSGTGAVEQYF. CDR3 DNA: TGTGCCAGCAGCTCCGGGACAGGGGCGGTCGAGCAGTACTTC. This chain joins TRBV6-5 and TRBJ2-7; 10 nucleotides line up with TRBD1. The junction had 8 bases not matched to a gene; V was cut back by 6 bases and J by 6 bases. Germline V gene data show CDR1 as MNHEY and CDR2 as SVGAGI. The CDR3 runs to 14 residues.

To note about this clonotype: Being one base from a much bigger clone, this may be a read error. J is TRBJ2-7 and V is TRBV5-6; 10 bases are shared with TRBD2. The CDR3 extends over 15 amino acids. J was trimmed by 5 bases and V by 1 base; bases with no gene match: 6. The germline V gene has CDR1 SGHDT and CDR2 YYEEEE. The CDR3 DNA sequence: TGTGCCAGCAGCTTGCAGGCTAGCGGGGGAAACGAGCAGTACTTC. Protein sequence: CASSLQASGGNEQYF.

This clonotype has a handful of counts. The chain joins TRBV6-2 or TRBV6-3 to TRBJ2-3; 7 bases map to TRBD2. Germline assignment: CDR1 MNHEY and CDR2 SVGEGT. The CDR3 has 14 amino acids. J gave up 2 bases and V 7 bases, and 6 bases lay outside the gene matches. CDR3 amino acids: CASTPAGPTDTQYF. In nucleotides, the CDR3 is TGTGCCAGCACCCCAGCGGGGCCCACAGATACGCAGTATTTT.

Turning to this clonotype: One junction end disagrees with the germline gene, perhaps due to a read error. The chain couples TRBV6-5 to TRBJ1-1; no firm D call. Germline V gene sequence: CDR1 MNHEY, CDR2 SVGAGI. The CDR3 is made up of 17 amino acids. The CDR3 region is CASSTYTGSYSNTKAFF. The CDR3 DNA sequence: TGTGCCAGCAGTACTTACACGGGATCCTACTCGAACACTAAAGCTTTCTTT.